The 8 T cell receptor beta chains below were found in one sample sequenced in a study of blood T cell repertoires in COVID-19. Measured with immunoSEQ multiplex PCR; TCRdb has only the in-frame clones, and not every one. The sample shows 250,000 to 300,000 clones, approximately 90% of them seen only once. Material: PBMCs or T cells enriched from blood (not recorded which). Every receptor here comes from a human donor in a cohort exposed to, infected with or recovered from COVID-19 (not recorded which). The donor label of this sample is uncertain.

J is TRBJ1-5 and V is TRBV18; TRBD1 is a possible D gene (5 bases). In germline, CDR1 is KGHSH, CDR2 LQKENI. The ends were cut back, 4 bases at V and 7 bases at J, with 11 bases in the middle. CDR3 length: 13 residues. As DNA, the CDR3 is TGTGCCAGCTCACAGGGGTTCCAACAGCCCCAGCATTTT. This codes for CASSQGFQQPQHF. The full variable domain, in which reference TRBV18 and TRBJ1-5 provide the parts outside the CDR3, is NAGVMQNPRHLVRRRGQEARLRCSPMKGHSHVYWYRQLPEEGLKFMVYLQKENIIDESGMPKERFSAEFPKEGPSILRIQQVVRGDSAAYFCASSQGFQQPQHFGDGTRLSIL.

This chain connects TRBV6-6 to TRBJ1-1; TRBD1 is a possible D gene (5 bases). Trimming pared 5 bases from V and 4 bases from J, leaving 14 bases between. The length of the CDR3 is 14 residues. Germline V CDR1 and CDR2: MNHNY, SVGAGI (reference sequence). In nucleotides, the CDR3 is TGTGCCAGCAGTCAAGACAGAAGGACCACTGAAGCTTTCTTT. Translation gives CASSQDRRTTEAFF.

The J gene is TRBJ1-5, the V gene TRBV6-2 or TRBV6-3; TRBD1 agrees at 8 bases. Germline loops: CDR1 MNHEY, CDR2 SVGEGT. V was clipped by 4 bases and J by 4 bases; unmatched bases: 6. The CDR3 loop spans 15 amino acids. The CDR3 region is CASSLTGATNQPQHF. In DNA, the CDR3 is TGTGCCAGCAGTTTGACAGGGGCCACGAATCAGCCCCAGCATTTT.

V gene TRBV14 combines with J gene TRBJ1-1; TRBD1 is a possible D gene (6 bases). The ends were cut back, 2 bases at V and 8 bases at J, with 12 bases in the middle. The CDR3 is 13 residues long. Looked up from germline, CDR1 is SGHDN and CDR2 is FVKESK. The CDR3 coding sequence is TGTGCCAGCAGCCAACCTAACAGGGAGGAAGCTTTCTTT. Encoded protein: CASSQPNREEAFF.

The chain employs TRBV5-4 and TRBJ1-3, with D hard to call. The germline gives CDR1 SGHNT, CDR2 YYREEE (reference sequence). The germline V and J ends were trimmed by 3 bases and 2 bases, with 9 bases remaining between them. The CDR3 runs to 14 residues. Written as DNA, the CDR3 is TGTGCCAGCAGCTCTACAGATACTGGAAACACCATATATTTT. This sequence encodes CASSSTDTGNTIYF. Combining the CDR3 with reference TRBV5-4 and TRBJ1-3 gives the whole variable domain ETGVTQSPTHLIKTRGQQVTLRCSSQSGHNTVSWYQQALGQGPQFIFQYYREEENGRGNFPPRFSGLQFPNYSSELNVNALELDDSALYLCASSSTDTGNTIYFGEGSWLTVV.

The chain combines TRBV30 with TRBJ1-5; D unresolved. V was pared by 4 bases and J by 4 bases, with 14 bases between. Looked up from germline, CDR1 is GTSNPN and CDR2 is SVGIG (reference sequence). The CDR3 runs to 14 residues. This CDR3 reads CAWNRGEQNQPQHF. CDR3 nucleotide sequence: TGTGCCTGGAACCGGGGAGAGCAGAATCAGCCCCAGCATTTT.

The chain employs TRBV10-3 and TRBJ1-3; D is unresolved. The CDR3 spans 16 residues. Germline CDR1 is ENHRY and CDR2 is SYGVKD. Deletions cut 0 bases from V and 0 bases from J, with 9 bases between. The CDR3 DNA is TGTGCCATCAGTGAGTCGAACTCGAACTCTGGAAACACCATATATTTT. Amino acid sequence: CAISESNSNSGNTIYF.

The chain has TRBV4-1 and TRBJ2-7, with 8 positions matching TRBD1. Germline V gene data show CDR1 as MGHRA and CDR2 as YSYEKL. CDR3 length equals 15 residues. The V and J ends lost 2 bases and 3 bases, in that order; junction bases with no gene match: 6. CDR3 sequence: CASSQPPGQVYEQYF. In DNA form, the CDR3 reads TGCGCCAGCAGCCAACCGCCGGGACAGGTCTACGAGCAGTACTTC.